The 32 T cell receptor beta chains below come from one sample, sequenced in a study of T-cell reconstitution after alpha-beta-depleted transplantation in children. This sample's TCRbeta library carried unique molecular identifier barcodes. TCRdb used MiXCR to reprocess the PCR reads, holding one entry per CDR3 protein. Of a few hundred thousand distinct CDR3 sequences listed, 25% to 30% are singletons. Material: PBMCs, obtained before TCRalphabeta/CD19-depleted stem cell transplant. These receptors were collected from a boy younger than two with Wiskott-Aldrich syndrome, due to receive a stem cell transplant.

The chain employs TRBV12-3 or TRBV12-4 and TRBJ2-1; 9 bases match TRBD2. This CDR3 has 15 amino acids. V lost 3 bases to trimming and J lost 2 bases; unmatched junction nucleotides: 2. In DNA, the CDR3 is TGTGCCAGCAGTTTTATAGCGGGAGCCTACAATGAGCAGTTCTTC. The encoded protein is CASSFIAGAYNEQFF.

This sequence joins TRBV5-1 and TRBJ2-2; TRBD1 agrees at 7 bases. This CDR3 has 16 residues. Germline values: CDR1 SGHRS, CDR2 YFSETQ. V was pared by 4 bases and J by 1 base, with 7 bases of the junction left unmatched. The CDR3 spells CASSPLGQRNTGELFF. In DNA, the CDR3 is TGCGCCAGCAGCCCCCTGGGACAGAGGAACACCGGGGAGCTGTTTTTT. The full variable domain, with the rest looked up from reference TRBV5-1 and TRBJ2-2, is KAGVTQTPRYLIKTRGQQVTLSCSPISGHRSVSWYQQTPGQGLQFLFEYFSETQRNKGNFPGRFSGRQFSNSRSEMNVSTLELGDSALYLCASSPLGQRNTGELFFGEGSRLTVL.

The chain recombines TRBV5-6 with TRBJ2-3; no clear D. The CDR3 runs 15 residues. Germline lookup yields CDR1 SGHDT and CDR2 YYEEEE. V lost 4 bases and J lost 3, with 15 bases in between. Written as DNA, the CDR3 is TGTGCCAGCAGCCCCGTGGGCTCGCCTACAGATACGCAGTATTTT. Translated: CASSPVGSPTDTQYF.

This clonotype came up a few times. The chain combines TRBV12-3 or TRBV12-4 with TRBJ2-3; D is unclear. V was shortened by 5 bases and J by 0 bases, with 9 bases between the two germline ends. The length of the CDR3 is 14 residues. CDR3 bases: TGTGCCAGCAGTAAAACTTCCAGCACAGATACGCAGTATTTT. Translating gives CASSKTSSTDTQYF.

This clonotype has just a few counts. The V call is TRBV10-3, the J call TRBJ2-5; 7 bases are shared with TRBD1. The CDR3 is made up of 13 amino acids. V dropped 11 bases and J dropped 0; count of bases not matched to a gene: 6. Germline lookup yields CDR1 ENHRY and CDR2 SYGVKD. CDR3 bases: TGTGCCGTGGGACAGATTCACCAAGAGACCCAGTACTTC. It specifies CAVGQIHQETQYF.

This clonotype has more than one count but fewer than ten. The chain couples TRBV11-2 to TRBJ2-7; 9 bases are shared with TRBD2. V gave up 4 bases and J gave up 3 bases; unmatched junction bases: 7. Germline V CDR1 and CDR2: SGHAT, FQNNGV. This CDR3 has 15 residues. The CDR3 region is CASSSGTSNHYEQYF. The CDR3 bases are TGTGCCAGCAGCTCCGGGACTAGCAATCACTACGAGCAGTACTTC.

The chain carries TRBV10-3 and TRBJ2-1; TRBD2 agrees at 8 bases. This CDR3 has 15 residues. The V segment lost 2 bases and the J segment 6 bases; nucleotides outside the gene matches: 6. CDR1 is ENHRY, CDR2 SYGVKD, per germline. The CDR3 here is CAISEREGLGNEQFF. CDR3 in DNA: TGTGCCATCAGTGAGCGGGAGGGCCTCGGCAATGAGCAGTTCTTC.

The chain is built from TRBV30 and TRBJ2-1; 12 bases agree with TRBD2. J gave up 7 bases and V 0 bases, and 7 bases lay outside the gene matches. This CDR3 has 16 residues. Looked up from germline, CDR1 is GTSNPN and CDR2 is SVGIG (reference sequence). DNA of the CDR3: TGTGCCTGGAGTGTAAGGGCTAGCGGGAGGGGTAATGAGCAGTTCTTC. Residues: CAWSVRASGRGNEQFF.

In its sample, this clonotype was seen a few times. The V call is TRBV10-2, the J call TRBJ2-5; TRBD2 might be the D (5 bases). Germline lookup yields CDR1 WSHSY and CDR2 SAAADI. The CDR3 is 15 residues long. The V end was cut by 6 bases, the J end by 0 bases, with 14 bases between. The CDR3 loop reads CASRGLADYQETQYF. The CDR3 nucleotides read TGCGCCAGCAGAGGGCTAGCAGATTACCAAGAGACCCAGTACTTC.

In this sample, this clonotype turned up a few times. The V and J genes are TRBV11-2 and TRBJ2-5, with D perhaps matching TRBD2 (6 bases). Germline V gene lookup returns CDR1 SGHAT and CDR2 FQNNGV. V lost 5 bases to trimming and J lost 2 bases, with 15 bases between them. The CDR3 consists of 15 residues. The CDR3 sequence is CASSRGLTSQETQYF. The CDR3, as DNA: TGTGCCAGCAGCCGAGGACTAACTTCACAAGAGACCCAGTACTTC.

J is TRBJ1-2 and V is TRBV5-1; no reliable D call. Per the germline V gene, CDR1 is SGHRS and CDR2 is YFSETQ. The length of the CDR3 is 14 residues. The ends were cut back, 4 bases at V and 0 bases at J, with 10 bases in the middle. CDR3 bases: TGCGCCAGCAGCCCCGACGGAACTAACTATGGCTACACCTTC. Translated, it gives CASSPDGTNYGYTF.

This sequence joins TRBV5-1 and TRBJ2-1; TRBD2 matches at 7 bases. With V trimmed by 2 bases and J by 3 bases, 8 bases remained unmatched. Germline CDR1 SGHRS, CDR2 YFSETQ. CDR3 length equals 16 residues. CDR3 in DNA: TGCGCCAGCAGCTTTGGCGGGAGATTGGGCTACAATGAGCAGTTCTTC. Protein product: CASSFGGRLGYNEQFF.

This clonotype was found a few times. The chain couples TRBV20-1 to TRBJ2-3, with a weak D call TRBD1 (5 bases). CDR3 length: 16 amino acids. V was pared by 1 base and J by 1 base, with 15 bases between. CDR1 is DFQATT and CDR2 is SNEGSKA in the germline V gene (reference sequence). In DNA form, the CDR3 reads TGCAGTGCTAGAGGAAATTGGGCAGGGCGCACAGATACGCAGTATTTT. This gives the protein CSARGNWAGRTDTQYF.

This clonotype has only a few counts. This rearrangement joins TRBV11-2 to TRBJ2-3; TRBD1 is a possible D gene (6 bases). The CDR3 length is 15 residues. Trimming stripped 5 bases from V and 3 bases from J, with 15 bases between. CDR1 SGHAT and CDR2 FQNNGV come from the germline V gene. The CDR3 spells CASSITGPQTDTQYF. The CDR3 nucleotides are TGTGCCAGCAGCATCACAGGGCCCCAGACAGATACGCAGTATTTT.

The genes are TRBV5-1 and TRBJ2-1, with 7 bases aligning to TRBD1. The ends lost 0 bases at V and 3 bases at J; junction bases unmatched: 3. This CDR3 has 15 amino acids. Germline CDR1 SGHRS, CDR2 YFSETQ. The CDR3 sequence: CASSLDWDSYNEQFF. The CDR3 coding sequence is TGCGCCAGCAGCTTGGACTGGGACAGCTACAATGAGCAGTTCTTC.

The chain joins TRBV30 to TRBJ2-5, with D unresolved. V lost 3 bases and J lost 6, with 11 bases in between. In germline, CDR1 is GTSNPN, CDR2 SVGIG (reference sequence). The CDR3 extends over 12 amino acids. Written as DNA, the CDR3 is TGTGCCTGGAGGCAACCTTTCCAGACCCAGTACTTC. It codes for CAWRQPFQTQYF.

The DNA for the CDR3 is TGCGCCAGCAGCTTGGTAGCTAGCGGAGCAGATACGCAGTATTTT. The encoded protein is CASSLVASGADTQYF. This chain joins TRBV5-1 and TRBJ2-3; 7 bases match TRBD2. J gave up 4 bases and V 0 bases, and 5 bases lay outside the gene matches. This CDR3 region has 15 residues. Germline CDR1 SGHRS, CDR2 YFSETQ.

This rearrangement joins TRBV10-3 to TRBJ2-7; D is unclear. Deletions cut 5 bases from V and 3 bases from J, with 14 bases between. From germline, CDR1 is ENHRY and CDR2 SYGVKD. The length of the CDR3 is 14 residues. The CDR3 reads CAISSRPEVYEQYF. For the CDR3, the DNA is TGTGCCATCAGTTCTAGACCTGAAGTCTACGAGCAGTACTTC.

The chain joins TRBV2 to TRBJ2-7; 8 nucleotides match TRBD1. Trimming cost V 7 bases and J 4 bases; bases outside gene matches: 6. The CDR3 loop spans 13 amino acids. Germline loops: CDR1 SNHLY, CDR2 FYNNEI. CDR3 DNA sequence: TGTGCCAGCACCGGGGACAGGAGGTACGAGCAGTACTTC. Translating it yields CASTGDRRYEQYF.

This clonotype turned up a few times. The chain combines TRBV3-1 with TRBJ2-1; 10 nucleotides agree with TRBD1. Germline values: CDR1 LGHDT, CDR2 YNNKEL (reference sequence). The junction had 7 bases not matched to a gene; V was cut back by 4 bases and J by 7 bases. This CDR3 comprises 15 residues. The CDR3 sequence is CASSRPGQGINEQFF. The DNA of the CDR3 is TGTGCCAGCAGCCGACCGGGACAGGGGATAAATGAGCAGTTCTTC.

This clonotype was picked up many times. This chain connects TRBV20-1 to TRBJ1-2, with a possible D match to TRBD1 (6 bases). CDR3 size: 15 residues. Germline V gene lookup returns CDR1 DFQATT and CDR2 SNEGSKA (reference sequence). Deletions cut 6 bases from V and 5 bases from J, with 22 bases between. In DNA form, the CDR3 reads TGCAGTGCCCGAGTCCCCGACAGGACCGCTTATGGCTACACCTTC. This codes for CSARVPDRTAYGYTF.

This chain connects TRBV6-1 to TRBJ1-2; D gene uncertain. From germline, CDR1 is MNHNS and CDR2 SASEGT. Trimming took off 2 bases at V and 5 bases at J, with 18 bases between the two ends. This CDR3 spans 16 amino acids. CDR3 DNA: TGTGCCAGCAGTGAACTCTCGACGAACCCCCAGTATGGCTACACCTTC. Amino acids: CASSELSTNPQYGYTF.

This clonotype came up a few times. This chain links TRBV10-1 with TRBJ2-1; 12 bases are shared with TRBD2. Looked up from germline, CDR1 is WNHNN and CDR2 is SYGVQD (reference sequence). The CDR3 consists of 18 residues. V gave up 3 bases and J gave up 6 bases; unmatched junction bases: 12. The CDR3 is CASSEMGRASGRANEQFF. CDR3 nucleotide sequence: TGCGCCAGCAGTGAAATGGGGAGAGCTAGCGGGAGGGCCAATGAGCAGTTCTTC.

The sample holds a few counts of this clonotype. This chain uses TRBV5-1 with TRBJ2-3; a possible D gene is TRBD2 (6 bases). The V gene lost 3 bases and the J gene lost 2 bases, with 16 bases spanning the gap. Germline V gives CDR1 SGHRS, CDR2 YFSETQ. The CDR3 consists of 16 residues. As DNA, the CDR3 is TGCGCCAGCAGCTACCATCCGGCTAGCGCCACAGATACGCAGTATTTT. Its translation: CASSYHPASATDTQYF.

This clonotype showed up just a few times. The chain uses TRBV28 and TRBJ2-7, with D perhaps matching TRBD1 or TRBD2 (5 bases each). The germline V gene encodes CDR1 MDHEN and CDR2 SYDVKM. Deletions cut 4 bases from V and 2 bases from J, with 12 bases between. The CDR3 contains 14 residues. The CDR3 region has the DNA TGTGCCAGCAGTTCCCCAGGGAGACCCTACGAGCAGTACTTC. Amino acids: CASSSPGRPYEQYF.

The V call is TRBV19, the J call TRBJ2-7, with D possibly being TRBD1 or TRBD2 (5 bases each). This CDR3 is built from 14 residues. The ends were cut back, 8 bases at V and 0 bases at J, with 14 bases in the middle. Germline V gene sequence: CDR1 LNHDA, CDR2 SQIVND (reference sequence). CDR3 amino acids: CASSTGPDSYEQYF. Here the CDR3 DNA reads TGTGCCAGTTCGACGGGACCCGACTCCTACGAGCAGTACTTC.

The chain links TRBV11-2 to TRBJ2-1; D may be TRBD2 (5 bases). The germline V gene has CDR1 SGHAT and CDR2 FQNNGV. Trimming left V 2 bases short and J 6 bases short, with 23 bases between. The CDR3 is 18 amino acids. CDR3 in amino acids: CASSLSRGVGRGINEQFF. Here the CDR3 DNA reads TGTGCCAGCAGCTTATCTCGGGGAGTGGGTCGAGGGATCAATGAGCAGTTCTTC.

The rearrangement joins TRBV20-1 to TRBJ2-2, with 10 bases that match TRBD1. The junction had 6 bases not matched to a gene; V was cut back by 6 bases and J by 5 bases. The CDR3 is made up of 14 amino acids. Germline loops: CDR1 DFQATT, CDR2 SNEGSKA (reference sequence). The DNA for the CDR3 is TGCAGTGCGGCCGGGACAGGGGTGACCGGGGAGCTGTTTTTT. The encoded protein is CSAAGTGVTGELFF.

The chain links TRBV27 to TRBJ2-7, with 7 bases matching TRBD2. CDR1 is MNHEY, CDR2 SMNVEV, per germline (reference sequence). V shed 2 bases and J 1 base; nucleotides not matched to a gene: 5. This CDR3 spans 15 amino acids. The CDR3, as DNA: TGTGCCAGCAGTTTAGCGGGGGACCCATCCTACGAGCAGTACTTC. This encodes CASSLAGDPSYEQYF.

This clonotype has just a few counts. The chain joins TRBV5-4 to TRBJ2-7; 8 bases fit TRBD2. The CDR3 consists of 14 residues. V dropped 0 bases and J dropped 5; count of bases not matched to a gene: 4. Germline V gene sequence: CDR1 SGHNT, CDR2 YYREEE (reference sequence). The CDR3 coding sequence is TGTGCCAGCAGCTTGGATAGCGGGAACAACGAGCAGTACTTC. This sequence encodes CASSLDSGNNEQYF. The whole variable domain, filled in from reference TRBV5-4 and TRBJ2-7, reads ETGVTQSPTHLIKTRGQQVTLRCSSQSGHNTVSWYQQALGQGPQFIFQYYREEENGRGNFPPRFSGLQFPNYSSELNVNALELDDSALYLCASSLDSGNNEQYFGPGTRLTVT.

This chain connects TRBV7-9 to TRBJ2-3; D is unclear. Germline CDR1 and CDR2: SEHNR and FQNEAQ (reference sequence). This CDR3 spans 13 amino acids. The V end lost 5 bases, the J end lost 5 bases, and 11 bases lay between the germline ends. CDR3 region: CASSRGGIDTQYF. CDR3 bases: TGTGCCAGCAGCAGAGGTGGGATAGATACGCAGTATTTT.

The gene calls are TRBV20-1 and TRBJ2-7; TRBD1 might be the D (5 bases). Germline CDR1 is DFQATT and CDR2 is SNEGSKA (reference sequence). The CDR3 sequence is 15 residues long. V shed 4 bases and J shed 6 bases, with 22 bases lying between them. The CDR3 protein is CSAMGLGYRAGEQYF. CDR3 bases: TGCAGTGCTATGGGGCTAGGGTATCGGGCCGGCGAGCAGTACTTC.